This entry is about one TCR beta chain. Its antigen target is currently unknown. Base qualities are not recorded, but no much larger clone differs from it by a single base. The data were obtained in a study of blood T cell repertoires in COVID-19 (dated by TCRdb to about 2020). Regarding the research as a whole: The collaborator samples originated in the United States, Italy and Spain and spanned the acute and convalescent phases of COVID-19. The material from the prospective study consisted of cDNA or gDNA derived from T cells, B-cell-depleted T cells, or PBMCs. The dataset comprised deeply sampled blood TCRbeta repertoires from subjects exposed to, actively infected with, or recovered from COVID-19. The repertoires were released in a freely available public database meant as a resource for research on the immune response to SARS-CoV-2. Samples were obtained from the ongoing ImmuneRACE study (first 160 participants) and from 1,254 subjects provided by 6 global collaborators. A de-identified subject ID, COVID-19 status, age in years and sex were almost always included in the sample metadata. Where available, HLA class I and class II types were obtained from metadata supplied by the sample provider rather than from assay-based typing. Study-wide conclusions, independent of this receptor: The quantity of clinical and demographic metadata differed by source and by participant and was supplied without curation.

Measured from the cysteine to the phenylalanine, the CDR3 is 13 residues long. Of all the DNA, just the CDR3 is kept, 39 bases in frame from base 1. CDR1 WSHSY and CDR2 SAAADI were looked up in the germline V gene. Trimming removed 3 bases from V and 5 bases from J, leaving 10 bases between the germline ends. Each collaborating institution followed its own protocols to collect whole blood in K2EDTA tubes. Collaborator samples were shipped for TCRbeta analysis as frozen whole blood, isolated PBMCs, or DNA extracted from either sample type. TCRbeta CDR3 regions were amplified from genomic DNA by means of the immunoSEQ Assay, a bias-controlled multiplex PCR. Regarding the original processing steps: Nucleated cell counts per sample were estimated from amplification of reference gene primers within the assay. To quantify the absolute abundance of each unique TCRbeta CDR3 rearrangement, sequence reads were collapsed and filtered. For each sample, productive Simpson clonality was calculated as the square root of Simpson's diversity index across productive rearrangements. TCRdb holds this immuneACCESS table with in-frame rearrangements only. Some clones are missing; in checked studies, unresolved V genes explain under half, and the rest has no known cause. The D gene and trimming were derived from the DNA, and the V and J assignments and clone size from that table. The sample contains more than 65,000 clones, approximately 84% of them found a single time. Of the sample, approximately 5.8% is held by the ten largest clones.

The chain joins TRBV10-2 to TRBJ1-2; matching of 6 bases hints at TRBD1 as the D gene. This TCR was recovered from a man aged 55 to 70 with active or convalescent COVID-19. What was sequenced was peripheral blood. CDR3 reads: CASSDRGGYGYTF. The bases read TGCGCCAGCAGTGACAGGGGCGGATATGGCTACACCTTC.